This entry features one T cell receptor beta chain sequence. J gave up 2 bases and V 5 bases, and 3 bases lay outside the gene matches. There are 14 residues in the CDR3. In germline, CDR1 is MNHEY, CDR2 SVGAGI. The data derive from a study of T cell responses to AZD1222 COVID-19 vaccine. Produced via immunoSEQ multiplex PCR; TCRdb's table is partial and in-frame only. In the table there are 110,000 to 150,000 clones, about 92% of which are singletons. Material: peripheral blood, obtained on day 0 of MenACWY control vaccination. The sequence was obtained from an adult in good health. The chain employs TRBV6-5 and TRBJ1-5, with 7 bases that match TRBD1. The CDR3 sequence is CASSTGVGNQPQHF. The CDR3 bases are TGTGCCAGCAGTACAGGGGTGGGCAATCAGCCCCAGCATTTT.